This T cell receptor (beta chain) was obtained from a study of cytomegalovirus exposure and HLA in healthy donors. The overall study: Per a later analysis, the approximately 620 first-cohort and 95 to 150 validation repertoires shared one platform.

Germline lookup yields CDR1 MNHNS and CDR2 SASEGT. Between the trimmed V and J ends, which lost 2 bases and 0 bases, there was a span of 11 bases. This CDR3 has 15 amino acids. Comment on this clone: Its matching antigen is unknown.

Data came from immunoSEQ multiplex PCR; TCRdb stores just in-frame clones and leaves some out. The sample includes approximately 170,000 clones, about 90% of them seen just once. General observations from the study: It was reportedly the case that the classifier diagnosed cytomegalovirus status with high specificity and sensitivity. Researchers counted around 180 TCR beta chains as cytomegalovirus-associated. According to a later analysis, TCR clusters from the first cohort tended to co-occur in the 120 or so validation repertoires.

The TCR comes from a woman aged 18-29 years in good health and CMV-seropositive. The chain has TRBV6-1 and TRBJ2-7; D unresolved. The sequenced sample was PBMCs. In DNA, the CDR3 is TGTGCCAGCAGTGAACCGATTACTTACTCCTACGAGCAGTACTTC. Translating gives CASSEPITYSYEQYF.